This is a list of T cell receptor beta chains from one sample in a study of CD8 T cells in ankylosing spondylitis. A single record per CDR3 protein comes from TCRdb applying MiXCR to the 5' RACE reads. The table shows about 440,000 distinct CDR3 sequences, with more than 15% occurring only once. The sample consisted of blood, either unsorted or a sorted T cell fraction (not recorded which). Receptor source: a male donor with ankylosing spondylitis. CDR3s include the opening cysteine and the closing phenylalanine or tryptophan. Each record gives: clone size, V gene, J gene, D gene, CDR3 protein, CDR3 DNA. A D gene is named only where the DNA matches it firmly. The size of a clone is reported for some rows only, either as once, few or many, or as a class for expanded clones.

size: few; V: TRBV7-2; J: TRBJ1-2; D: TRBD1; CDR3: CASSGQVSNTF; DNA: TGTGCCAGCAGCGGACAGGTTTCTAACACCTTC
size: few; V: TRBV3-1; J: TRBJ2-7; D: .; CDR3: CASSQGLIRSYEQYF; DNA: TGTGCCAGCAGCCAAGGTCTTATTCGGTCCTACGAGCAGTACTTC
size: .; V: TRBV15; J: TRBJ2-5; D: .; CDR3: CATSRSSGETQYF; DNA: TGTGCCACCAGCAGGTCCAGCGGGGAGACCCAGTACTTC
size: .; V: TRBV7-2; J: TRBJ1-6; D: .; CDR3: CASSHARRTNSPLHF; DNA: TGTGCCAGCAGCCACGCGAGGCGAACTAATTCACCCCTCCACTTT
size: few; V: TRBV6-5; J: TRBJ1-1; D: TRBD1; CDR3: CASSSGQAPTGAFF; DNA: TGTGCCAGCAGTTCGGGACAGGCGCCGACTGGGGCTTTCTTT
size: many; V: TRBV10-3; J: TRBJ1-5; D: .; CDR3: CAISDQVEGPQHF; DNA: TGTGCCATCAGTGACCAGGTCGAGGGGCCCCAGCATTTT
size: few; V: TRBV9; J: TRBJ2-1; D: .; CDR3: CASSVQDASSYNEQFF; DNA: TGTGCCAGCAGCGTACAGGACGCGAGCTCCTACAATGAGCAGTTCTTC
size: few; V: TRBV18; J: TRBJ2-1; D: TRBD2; CDR3: CASSPPAGGGALNEQFF; DNA: TGTGCCAGCTCACCACCTGCAGGCGGGGGGGCCCTTAATGAGCAGTTCTTC
size: .; V: TRBV7-9; J: TRBJ2-1; D: TRBD2; CDR3: CASSEAGSYNEQFF; DNA: TGTGCCAGCAGCGAAGCGGGATCATACAATGAGCAGTTCTTC
size: many; V: TRBV3-1; J: TRBJ1-1; D: .; CDR3: CASSHVGGTEAFF; DNA: TGTGCCAGCAGCCACGTGGGGGGCACTGAAGCTTTCTTT
size: few; V: TRBV7-9; J: TRBJ1-3; D: TRBD1; CDR3: CASSPRGISGNTIYF; DNA: TGTGCCAGCAGCCCCAGGGGGATAAGTGGAAACACCATATATTTT
size: few; V: TRBV3-1; J: TRBJ2-5; D: TRBD2; CDR3: CASSQAGGPETQYF; DNA: TGTGCCAGCAGCCAAGCGGGAGGGCCAGAGACCCAGTACTTC
size: few; V: TRBV12-3/TRBV12-4; J: TRBJ2-5; D: TRBD1; CDR3: CASQRQGVGETQYF; DNA: TGTGCCAGTCAGAGGCAGGGGGTAGGAGAGACCCAGTACTTC
size: few; V: TRBV10-2; J: TRBJ2-1; D: TRBD1; CDR3: CASRSRDSYNEQFF; DNA: TGCGCCAGCAGGAGCCGGGACAGCTACAATGAGCAGTTCTTC
size: few; V: TRBV6-1; J: TRBJ1-6; D: .; CDR3: CASSEGAESSPLHF; DNA: TGTGCCAGCAGTGAAGGGGCAGAGAGTTCACCCCTCCACTTT
size: few; V: TRBV5-1; J: TRBJ1-3; D: .; CDR3: CASSRDNQRSGNTIYF; DNA: TGCGCCAGCAGCCGGGACAACCAGAGATCTGGAAACACCATATATTTT
size: .; V: TRBV6-2/TRBV6-3; J: TRBJ2-1; D: TRBD2; CDR3: CASSYEGGNYNEQFF; DNA: TGTGCCAGCAGTTATGAGGGAGGGAATTACAATGAGCAGTTCTTC
size: few; V: TRBV12-3/TRBV12-4; J: TRBJ1-1; D: TRBD1; CDR3: CASRADRGVGNTEAFF; DNA: TGTGCCAGCAGAGCGGACAGGGGAGTTGGGAACACTGAAGCTTTCTTT
size: few; V: TRBV20-1; J: TRBJ2-1; D: TRBD1; CDR3: CSARDGLKTGRNEQFF; DNA: TGCAGTGCTAGAGACGGGTTAAAGACAGGGCGCAATGAGCAGTTCTTC
size: many; V: TRBV9; J: TRBJ2-1; D: TRBD2; CDR3: CASSVQALGSGRPYNEQFF; DNA: TGTGCCAGCAGCGTCCAAGCGCTGGGTAGCGGGAGACCCTACAATGAGCAGTTCTTC
size: many; V: TRBV7-9; J: TRBJ1-6; D: TRBD1; CDR3: CASSGDRDNSPLHF; DNA: TGTGCCAGCAGCGGGGACAGGGATAATTCACCCCTCCACTTT
size: .; V: TRBV12-3/TRBV12-4; J: TRBJ2-6; D: .; CDR3: CASSPILTGANVLTF; DNA: TGTGCCAGCAGTCCGATCCTCACTGGGGCCAACGTCCTGACTTTC
size: few; V: TRBV15; J: TRBJ1-3; D: .; CDR3: CATSRDLPTTGYGNTIYF; DNA: TGTGCCACCAGCAGAGATCTGCCGACTACAGGCTATGGAAACACCATATATTTT
size: many; V: TRBV11-2; J: TRBJ2-1; D: TRBD2; CDR3: CASSLDGTSGLSSYNEQFF; DNA: TGTGCCAGCAGCTTAGATGGGACTAGCGGGCTTAGCTCCTACAATGAGCAGTTCTTC
size: .; V: TRBV29-1; J: TRBJ2-1; D: TRBD2; CDR3: CSVVPSGRDEQFF; DNA: TGCAGCGTTGTGCCTAGCGGGAGGGATGAGCAGTTCTTC
size: few; V: TRBV7-9; J: TRBJ1-1; D: .; CDR3: CASSLGGTRQLNTEAFF; DNA: TGTGCCAGCAGCTTAGGAGGCACCCGACAGCTCAACACTGAAGCTTTCTTT
size: .; V: TRBV7-9; J: TRBJ2-7; D: .; CDR3: CASSFWGSQAYEQYF; DNA: TGTGCCAGCAGCTTCTGGGGGTCCCAGGCCTACGAGCAGTACTTC
size: .; V: TRBV6-1; J: TRBJ1-1; D: .; CDR3: CASSPLWTSNTEAFF; DNA: TGTGCCAGCAGCCCCCTTTGGACATCCAACACTGAAGCTTTCTTT
size: few; V: TRBV25-1; J: TRBJ1-1; D: TRBD1; CDR3: CASSENRGLGTEAFF; DNA: TGTGCCAGCAGTGAAAACAGGGGGCTCGGCACTGAAGCTTTCTTT
size: few; V: TRBV5-1; J: TRBJ1-3; D: .; CDR3: CASSFGNSGNTIYF; DNA: TGCGCCAGCAGCTTCGGTAACTCTGGAAACACCATATATTTT
size: .; V: TRBV20-1; J: TRBJ2-1; D: TRBD2; CDR3: CSASRSGTRAFNEQFF; DNA: TGCAGTGCTAGCCGCTCCGGGACTAGGGCCTTCAATGAGCAGTTCTTC
size: .; V: TRBV25-1; J: TRBJ1-2; D: TRBD1; CDR3: CASLGTGVKYGYTF; DNA: TGTGCCAGCCTTGGGACAGGGGTAAAGTATGGCTACACCTTC
size: few; V: TRBV28; J: TRBJ1-1; D: .; CDR3: CASSLYPTRNTEAFF; DNA: TGTGCCAGCAGTTTATATCCGACACGGAACACTGAAGCTTTCTTT
size: few; V: TRBV6-2/TRBV6-3; J: TRBJ2-1; D: .; CDR3: CASSYRLVYEQFF; DNA: TGTGCCAGCAGTTACCGACTAGTGTATGAGCAGTTCTTC
size: few; V: TRBV6-1; J: TRBJ2-3; D: TRBD2; CDR3: CASSKMRTSDNTQYF; DNA: TGTGCCAGCAGTAAGATGAGGACTAGCGATAATACGCAGTATTTT
size: few; V: TRBV5-6; J: TRBJ2-1; D: TRBD1; CDR3: CASSDGTGLGYEQFF; DNA: TGTGCCAGCAGCGACGGGACAGGGCTCGGTTATGAGCAGTTCTTC
size: many; V: TRBV28; J: TRBJ2-7; D: .; CDR3: CASRRRLVAYEQYF; DNA: TGTGCCAGCAGACGGAGACTAGTCGCCTACGAGCAGTACTTC
size: .; V: TRBV7-8; J: TRBJ2-3; D: TRBD1; CDR3: CASSWDRGQDTQYF; DNA: TGTGCCAGCAGCTGGGACAGGGGTCAAGATACGCAGTATTTT
size: many; V: TRBV4-1; J: TRBJ1-3; D: .; CDR3: CASSQEAPSSRVPGNTIYF; DNA: TGCGCCAGCAGCCAAGAGGCACCGTCGTCCAGGGTGCCTGGAAACACCATATATTTT
size: .; V: TRBV3-1; J: TRBJ2-3; D: .; CDR3: CASSPQTADTQYF; DNA: TGTGCCAGCAGCCCGCAGACAGCAGATACGCAGTATTTT
size: .; V: TRBV28; J: TRBJ2-1; D: .; CDR3: CASSLGREKTYNEQFF; DNA: TGTGCCAGCAGTTTAGGTCGGGAGAAGACCTACAATGAGCAGTTCTTC
size: many; V: TRBV12-3/TRBV12-4; J: TRBJ1-2; D: .; CDR3: CASSPRPPGETNYGYTF; DNA: TGTGCCAGCAGTCCCAGACCCCCAGGGGAGACTAACTATGGCTACACCTTC
size: few; V: TRBV21-1; J: TRBJ1-1; D: .; CDR3: CASSPGEPEAFF; DNA: TGTGCCAGCAGCCCAGGTGAGCCTGAAGCTTTCTTT
size: few; V: TRBV3-1; J: TRBJ1-1; D: .; CDR3: CASSQDRRVREAFF; DNA: TGTGCCAGCAGCCAAGACCGAAGGGTGAGAGAAGCTTTCTTT
size: many; V: TRBV12-3/TRBV12-4; J: TRBJ1-4; D: TRBD1; CDR3: CASSPRTGREKLFF; DNA: TGTGCCAGCAGTCCCCGGACAGGGAGGGAAAAACTGTTTTTT